The T cell receptor (beta chain) under discussion was sequenced for a study of T cells after yellow fever vaccination (dated by TCRdb to 2018 to 2020). In the study overall: Libraries from fractions with low cell numbers were prepared with the SMART-Seq v4 Ultra Low Input RNA kit. To follow T-cell clones before and after primary and booster YFV17D yellow fever vaccination, bulk TCR alpha and beta repertoires were sequenced over time. Two healthy male donors, one aged 18 to 30 and one aged 30 to 40 years, made up the cohort. Blood samples were taken at several timepoints before and after primary and secondary immunization, and bulk PBMC replicates and cell subsets were isolated.

In the case of this clonotype: The target of this receptor is not known. No clone much larger than this one lies a single base away; base qualities are absent.

Paper-wide results and their limitations: A small share of clonotypes was detected in both CD4 and CD8 compartments, with the overlap likely arising from convergent recombination. Computational filtering was required because FACS-sorted repertoires could contain abundant contaminating clonotypes from the bulk population. Only a couple of donors were included in the study, so the extent to which the findings can be generalized is limited. Compared with the primary T-cell response, the secondary T-cell response was faster but weaker, reaching its peak on day 5 rather than on day 15. Most clones expanded after primary vaccination were re-detected after the booster (just under 97% of CD4 and 88% of CD8), suggesting broad memory maintenance.

Taken with the paper, the label for treatment or condition translates to: live attenuated yellow fever vaccine strain. Two biological replicates of bulk PBMCs were collected at each blood-draw timepoint. PBMCs were isolated from peripheral blood using a standard Ficoll-Paque protocol. TriZol was used to extract RNA from bulk PBMCs, CD4 and CD8 fractions, and dextramer-positive and dextramer-negative fractions. Sequencing was performed on an Illumina NovaSeq 6000. TCR cDNA was made using 5'RACE template switching, a step that added a universal primer site and unique molecular identifiers. Priming of cDNA synthesis was performed from both the TCR alpha and TCR beta constant segments. Libraries were amplified in two PCR steps, with sample barcodes and sequencing adapters added in the second step. Libraries were sequenced on Illumina HiSeq 2500 (2x100 bp) or NovaSeq (2x150 bp). Regarding the original processing steps: MIGEC was used to demultiplex reads and collapse the reads into UMI consensus sequences, and MiXCR was used for V(D)J alignment. Vaccine-responding clonotypes were identified with edgeR using replicate PBMC samples, with FDR below 0.01 and a log2 fold change above 5 up to day 15 being required. Bulk clonotypes were assigned CD4 or CD8 identity according to which sequenced CD4 or CD8 repertoire held them at higher abundance. TCRdb reworked the public reads: Q25 trimming with fastp, MiXCR clone assembly, productive beta chains retained. Each entry is one CDR3 protein sequence, shown with its most common DNA and genes. TCRdb assigned the V and J calls; the authors' analysis was not used. This sample is represented by about 330,000 distinct CDR3 sequences; roughly 4.3% of them were singletons. Together, the top ten hold 20% to 25% of the sample.

Taken from cysteine to phenylalanine, the CDR3 has 14 residues. Solely the CDR3 DNA is kept, with 42 bases framed from the first base. The trim is 0 bases for V and 9 bases for J, with a gap of 10 bases between the germline ends. Based on the germline V gene, the CDR1 and CDR2 sequences are SGHRS and YFSETQ. This chain joins TRBV5-1 to TRBJ1-6; confidence is insufficient to name the D gene. The source was PBMCs, collected 5 days after the yellow fever booster vaccination. The source is a man aged 18 to 29 who received the YFV17D yellow fever vaccine. The CDR3 reads as follows: CASSLDFPRSPLHF. The bases read TGCGCCAGCAGCTTGGATTTTCCCCGTTCACCCCTCCACTTT.